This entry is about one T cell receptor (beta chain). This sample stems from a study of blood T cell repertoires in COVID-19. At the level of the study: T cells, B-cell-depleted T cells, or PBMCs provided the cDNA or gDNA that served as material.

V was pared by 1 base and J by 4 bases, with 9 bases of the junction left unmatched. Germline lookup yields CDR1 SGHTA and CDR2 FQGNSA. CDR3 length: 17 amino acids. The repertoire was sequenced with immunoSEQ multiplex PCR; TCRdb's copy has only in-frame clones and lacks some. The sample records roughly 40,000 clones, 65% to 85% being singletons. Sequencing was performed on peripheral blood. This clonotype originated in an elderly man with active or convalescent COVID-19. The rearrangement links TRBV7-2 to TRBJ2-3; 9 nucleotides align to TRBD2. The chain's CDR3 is CASSLGRWRGGSDTQYF. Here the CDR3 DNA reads TGTGCCAGCAGCTTAGGGCGGTGGCGGGGGGGGTCAGATACGCAGTATTTT.